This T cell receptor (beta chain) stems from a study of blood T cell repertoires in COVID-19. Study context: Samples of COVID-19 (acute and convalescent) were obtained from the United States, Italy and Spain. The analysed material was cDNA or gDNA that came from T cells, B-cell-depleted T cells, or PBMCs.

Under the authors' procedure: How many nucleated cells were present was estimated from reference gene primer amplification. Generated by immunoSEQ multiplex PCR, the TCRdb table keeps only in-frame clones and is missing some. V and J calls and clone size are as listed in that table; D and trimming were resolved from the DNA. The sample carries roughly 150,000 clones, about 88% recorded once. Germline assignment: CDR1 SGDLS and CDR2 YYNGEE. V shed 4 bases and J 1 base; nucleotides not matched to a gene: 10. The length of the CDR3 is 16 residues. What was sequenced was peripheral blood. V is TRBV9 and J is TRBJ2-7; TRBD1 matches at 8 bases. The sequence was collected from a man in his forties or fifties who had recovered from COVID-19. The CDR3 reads CASSSKQGGGSYEQYF. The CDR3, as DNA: TGTGCCAGCAGCTCGAAACAGGGGGGAGGTTCCTACGAGCAGTACTTC.